The rows below give T cell receptor beta chains drawn from one sample of a study of T cells in Graves' hyperthyroidism and ophthalmopathy. TCRdb used MiXCR to reprocess the multiplex PCR reads, holding one entry per CDR3 protein. The sample contains roughly 350,000 distinct CDR3 sequences, approximately 14% of which appear only once. What was sequenced was blood. These receptors originate from a woman aged 40-49 years with Graves' ophthalmopathy. Each CDR3 is given with its conserved first and last residue. The D gene is left open where the match is weak. The listing skips clone size in some rows; elsewhere it reads once, few, many or a size class.

j_call	clone_size	d_call	cdr3_length	v_call	cdr3_nt	cdr3_aa
TRBJ2-1	many	.	14	TRBV28	TGTGCCAGCAGTACCACCCGGATGGGAAGAAGTTGGTTCTTC	CASSTTRMGRSWFF
TRBJ1-1	.	.	16	TRBV7-8	TGTGCCAGCAGCTTAAACCCCCAGGGGTCGGGCACTGAAGCTTTCTTT	CASSLNPQGSGTEAFF
TRBJ2-4	many	TRBD2	15	TRBV28	TGTGCCAGCACATACGGGGGAGGGGCCAAAAACATTCAGTACTTC	CASTYGGGAKNIQYF
TRBJ2-7	few	TRBD2	14	TRBV28	TGTGCCAGCAGTTTCGACGGGACTAGCGGCGAGCAGTACTTC	CASSFDGTSGEQYF
TRBJ2-7	.	.	12	TRBV20-1	TGCAGTGCCGCTTCGCCACCCTACGAGCAGTACTTC	CSAASPPYEQYF
TRBJ1-2	.	.	15	TRBV6-5	TGTGCCAGCAGTTACTCGAGCAGGGGTGACTATGGCTACACCTTC	CASSYSSRGDYGYTF
TRBJ1-1	.	.	14	TRBV6-1	TGTGCCACCACCCCGCCGAGCGGGAACACTGAAGCTTTCTTT	CATTPPSGNTEAFF
TRBJ2-1	.	.	14	TRBV7-7	TGTGCTAGCAGCCCCGTTGGGCTAGGGGATGAGCAGTTCTTC	CASSPVGLGDEQFF
TRBJ1-4	many	.	18	TRBV6-1	TGTGCCAGCATGAACCCCACTGTCGGGAGGCCAACTAATGAAAAACTGTTTTTT	CASMNPTVGRPTNEKLFF
TRBJ2-1	few	TRBD2	14	TRBV5-1	TGCGCCAGCAGCGGCGGGGGGGGGGTCAATGAGCAGTTCTTC	CASSGGGGVNEQFF
TRBJ2-7	many	TRBD1	14	TRBV7-2	TGTGCCAGCAGCGCCCGACAGGGGGCCTACGAGCAGTACTTC	CASSARQGAYEQYF
TRBJ2-1	many	.	14	TRBV6-1	TGTGCCAGCAGTGTAGACGGGACTCAAGATGAGCAGTTCTTC	CASSVDGTQDEQFF
TRBJ1-1	.	.	14	TRBV6-5	TGTGCCAGCAGTTACGACAGGAGAGGGACTGAAGCTTTCTTT	CASSYDRRGTEAFF
TRBJ1-2	.	.	14	TRBV4-1	TGCGCCAGCAGCCAAGAGACGGAGCTGGATGGCTACACCTTC	CASSQETELDGYTF
TRBJ2-3	many	TRBD2	16	TRBV3-1	TGTGCCAGCAGCCAAGTCCTAGCGGACACCACAGATACGCAGTATTTT	CASSQVLADTTDTQYF
TRBJ2-7	many	.	17	TRBV6-1	TGTGCCAGCAGCAGCACGGCGTCAGTACTTAGTCCCTACGAGCAGTACTTC	CASSSTASVLSPYEQYF
TRBJ2-1	many	TRBD1	13	TRBV6-2/TRBV6-3	TGTGCCAGCAGTTTAAGACAGGGGAATGAGCAGTTCTTC	CASSLRQGNEQFF
TRBJ1-1	few	.	17	TRBV15	TGTGCCACCAGCAGAGAGAGGCCAACTCAATGGAACGCTGAAGCTTTCTTT	CATSRERPTQWNAEAFF
TRBJ2-6	.	.	14	TRBV9	TGTGCCAGCAGCGCCTGGTCTGGGGCCAACGTCCTGACTTTC	CASSAWSGANVLTF
TRBJ1-2	many	TRBD1	15	TRBV7-9	TGTGCCAGCAGCTACGGACAGGTCACTTACTATGGCTACACCTTC	CASSYGQVTYYGYTF
TRBJ1-1	many	.	13	TRBV13	TGTGCCAGCAGCTTAGGTGAGAGCACTGAAGCTTTCTTT	CASSLGESTEAFF
TRBJ2-5	many	TRBD2	19	TRBV5-8	TGTGCCAGCTCCCGAGCAGGGACTAGCGGGGGGGCCCCACAAGAGACCCAGTACTTC	CASSRAGTSGGAPQETQYF
TRBJ2-3	many	TRBD2	17	TRBV12-3/TRBV12-4	TGTGCCAGCAGTATAAGCGGGACACCCGCTCGGGAGGGGTCTCAGTATTTT	CASSISGTPAREGSQYF
TRBJ2-1	.	TRBD2	15	TRBV19	TGTGCCAGTAGTATGGGACTAGCACCCCGGGATGAGCAGTTCTTC	CASSMGLAPRDEQFF
TRBJ1-5	many	.	13	TRBV11-2	TGTGCCAGCAGCTTAGGGTGGGGTCAGCCCCAGCATTTT	CASSLGWGQPQHF
TRBJ1-2	many	.	13	TRBV29-1	TGCAGCGTTGGAAATAAAGCTAACTATGGCTACACCTTC	CSVGNKANYGYTF
TRBJ2-1	many	TRBD1	16	TRBV28	TGTGCCAGCAGTTTACCCGGGACAGGGTCCTACAATGAGCAGTTCTTC	CASSLPGTGSYNEQFF
TRBJ2-2	many	.	14	TRBV11-1	TGTGCCAGCAGCTTAGAGGGTCCCACCGGGGAGCTGTTTTTT	CASSLEGPTGELFF
TRBJ2-1	many	.	12	TRBV20-1	TGCAGTGCGACCAGAGCGGACAATGAGCAGTTCTTC	CSATRADNEQFF
TRBJ2-1	.	.	15	TRBV11-2	TGTGCCAGCAGCTTAGTGGGGGGACGTGGGGATGAGCAGTTCTTC	CASSLVGGRGDEQFF
TRBJ2-5	.	.	12	TRBV20-1	TGCAGTGCTAGATTGGCCTCGGGGACCCAGTACTTC	CSARLASGTQYF
TRBJ2-3	few	TRBD2	16	TRBV5-1	TGCGCCAGCAGCATCGGGACTAGCGGGGGCACAGATACGCAGTATTTT	CASSIGTSGGTDTQYF
TRBJ2-3	many	.	13	TRBV7-9	TGTGCCAGCAGCCCCGACGGTGGCGATACGCAGTATTTT	CASSPDGGDTQYF
TRBJ2-5	many	TRBD2	14	TRBV20-1	TGCAGTGCTTTACTAGCGGGGGGGAAGCGGACCCAGTACTTC	CSALLAGGKRTQYF
TRBJ2-3	.	.	15	TRBV28	TGTGCCAGCAGTTTATTCCGAGCGCAGACAGATACGCAGTATTTT	CASSLFRAQTDTQYF
TRBJ1-4	many	TRBD1	15	TRBV12-3/TRBV12-4	TGTGCCAGCAGCCGTTCGGACAGGAGTTATGAAAAACTGTTTTTT	CASSRSDRSYEKLFF
TRBJ2-1	many	.	13	TRBV24-1	TGTGCCACCGGGGCGGGACACCTCACTGAGCAGTTCTTC	CATGAGHLTEQFF
TRBJ2-5	many	TRBD2	20	TRBV7-2	TGTGCCAGCAGCTCCTGGGGCGGGGGACTAGCGGGGGAAACCCAAGAGACCCAGTACTTC	CASSSWGGGLAGETQETQYF
TRBJ2-3	many	.	14	TRBV11-1	TGTGCCAGCAGCCCGGGGAGATACACAGATACGCAGTATTTT	CASSPGRYTDTQYF
TRBJ2-5	few	.	12	TRBV7-6	TGTGCCAGCAGCTTAGTTCCCCTGGCCCAGTACTTC	CASSLVPLAQYF
TRBJ2-2	.	.	16	TRBV7-9	TGTGCCAGCAGCTCGGGACTTCTAGCGAACACCGGGGAGCTGTTTTTT	CASSSGLLANTGELFF